One TCR beta chain is described in this entry. As yet, its antigen is unknown. The sample originates from a study of Tregs in tolerant kidney transplant recipients. This table comes from immunoSEQ multiplex PCR, and its TCRdb copy is limited to in-frame clones, with some not included. The repertoire consists of fewer than 80,000 clones, with about 89% occurring once and the leading ten covering approximately 0.36%. Unstimulated Tregs (CD4+CD25+CD127-) and CD4+CD25- non-Tregs were sorted from PBMCs. Study findings and constraints: This study did not directly address biological reproducibility. Nucleotide sequences could not be compared across some patients' samples due to primer changes. Validation in larger populations is needed because few patients were studied.

The starting material was CD4+ T cells from blood, obtained before the transplant. The TCR sequence derives from a human donor who received a combined kidney and bone marrow transplant.

CDR3 coding DNA: TGTGCCAGCAGCCGCGGAGGGACTGGAAACACCATATATTTT. This sequence encodes CASSRGGTGNTIYF. V and J are TRBV5-4 and TRBJ1-3; D remains ambiguous. Germline V gene sequence: CDR1 SGHNT, CDR2 YYREEE (reference sequence). V was cut by 4 bases and J by 2 bases, with 10 bases left in between. The CDR3 extends over 14 amino acids.